These 3 T cell receptor beta chains were all obtained from the same sample, sequenced in a study of cytomegalovirus exposure and HLA in healthy donors. Using immunoSEQ multiplex PCR, the repertoire was profiled, and TCRdb retains in-frame clones only, with some absent. The sample has tens of thousands of clones, roughly 89% seen once. Sequences were obtained from PBMCs. These receptors all come from a woman aged 18-29 years in good health and CMV-seropositive.

The chain recombines TRBV28 with TRBJ1-5; no reliable D call. Deletions cut 5 bases from V and 2 bases from J, with 10 bases between. The CDR3 covers 14 residues. CDR1 and CDR2 from the germline V gene are MDHEN and SYDVKM. The CDR3 DNA sequence: TGTGCCAGCAGTCCTAGGCGGGGCAATCAGCCCCAGCATTTT. This sequence encodes CASSPRRGNQPQHF. Filled out from reference TRBV28 and TRBJ1-5, the complete variable domain reads DVKVTQSSRYLVKRTGEKVFLECVQDMDHENMFWYRQDPGLGLRLIYFSYDVKMKEKGDIPEGYSVSREKKERFSLILESASTNQTSMYLCASSPRRGNQPQHFGDGTRLSIL.

The rearrangement joins TRBV28 to TRBJ1-3; 10 bases map to TRBD1. The CDR3 loop spans 16 amino acids. Trimming at V came to 6 bases and at J to 6 bases, leaving 11 bases not matched to a gene. In germline, CDR1 is MDHEN, CDR2 SYDVKM. CDR3 loop: CASRYLAGTGENTIYF. The CDR3 DNA sequence: TGTGCCAGCAGGTATCTCGCCGGGACAGGGGAAAACACCATATATTTT.

The chain uses TRBV7-3 and TRBJ2-7; no definite D call. Trimming took off 2 bases at V and 6 bases at J, with 8 bases between the two ends. The germline V gene encodes CDR1 SGHTA and CDR2 FQGTGA. The CDR3 has 12 residues. The CDR3 region has the DNA TGTGCCAGCAGCTTAGTACAGTCCGAGCAGTACTTC. It encodes CASSLVQSEQYF.